Here is one T cell receptor (beta chain) with its context. This record belongs to a study of CD8 T cells in Susac syndrome. Isolation of CD8+ and CD4+ T cells was performed negatively, whereas enrichment of TEMRA cells was done by FACS. With random hexamers, reverse transcription was performed on about 0.5 to 1 ug of RNA. Via MiXCR, TCRdb re-called the immunoSEQ multiplex PCR reads, giving one row per CDR3 protein. The repertoire consists of around 200,000 distinct CDR3 sequences, with 85% to 95% occurring once and the leading ten covering 0.082%. V was clipped by 4 bases and J by 4 bases, with 19 bases between them. This CDR3 contains 16 residues. Germline CDR1 is MGHRA and CDR2 is YSYEKL.

The sequence was collected from a human donor with multiple sclerosis. Sequenced: CD4+ T cells from PBMCs. V gene TRBV4-1 combines with J gene TRBJ1-2; tentatively, D is TRBD1 (5 bases). CDR3 loop: CASSPPGTATPYGYTF. The CDR3 DNA reads as TGCGCCAGCAGCCCCCCTGGGACGGCGACCCCCTATGGCTACACCTTC.